This entry lists 3 T cell receptor beta chains sequenced from one sample in a study of T-cell reconstitution after alpha-beta-depleted transplantation in children. The authors prepared the TCRbeta library with unique molecular identifiers. TCRdb ran MiXCR on the PCR reads and lists one entry per CDR3 protein. The sample gives a few hundred thousand distinct CDR3 sequences, over 9.5% of which show up once; less than 6% is in the top ten. This specimen consisted of PBMCs from the stem cell graft donor, obtained from the stem cell graft. The receptors stem from a human donor who donated a stem cell graft to a child with SCID.

This clonotype was detected ten times or more. The genes are TRBV9 and TRBJ2-3; TRBD2 agrees at 10 bases. The CDR3 is 15 residues long. Germline CDR1 and CDR2: SGDLS and YYNGEE. Unmatched junction bases numbered 1, after V lost 3 bases and J lost 0 bases. The CDR3 region has the DNA TGTGCCAGCAGCGATAGCGGGGGGAGCACAGATACGCAGTATTTT. Translation: CASSDSGGSTDTQYF.

There are many counts of this clonotype. The J gene is TRBJ2-2, the V gene TRBV5-6; 9 nucleotides match TRBD1. Germline V gives CDR1 SGHDT, CDR2 YYEEEE. With V trimmed by 1 base and J by 5 bases, 9 bases remained unmatched. This CDR3 has 17 residues. The CDR3 nucleotides read TGTGCCAGCAGCTTGACACAGGGGGCTGGTGTAACCGGGGAGCTGTTTTTT. Its translation: CASSLTQGAGVTGELFF.

The chain has TRBV2 and TRBJ2-3; 8 positions match TRBD2. Germline V CDR1 and CDR2: SNHLY, FYNNEI. Losses at the gene ends were 7 bases for V and 2 bases for J; bases not matched to a gene: 14. The CDR3 runs to 17 residues. CDR3 sequence reads: CASTELAVFPHTDTQYF. The CDR3 coding sequence is TGTGCCAGCACAGAACTAGCGGTTTTCCCCCACACAGATACGCAGTATTTT.